The 20 T cell receptor beta chains below all came from one sample that was sequenced in a study of cytomegalovirus exposure and HLA in healthy donors. Use of 60 Vbeta and 13 Jbeta primers characterized the PCR. Sequencing was performed with immunoSEQ multiplex PCR; in TCRdb, only in-frame clones are kept and a portion is missing. The sample has about 82,000 clones. Sequences were obtained from PBMCs. The receptor source for this set is a woman aged 25 to 39 in good health and CMV-seronegative.

The V and J genes are TRBV29-1 and TRBJ2-1; TRBD1 matches 7 bases. The CDR3 extends over 14 amino acids. Per the germline V gene, CDR1 is SQVTM and CDR2 is ANQGSEA. The ends lost 2 bases at V and 5 bases at J; junction bases unmatched: 6. CDR3 DNA: TGCAGCGTTGAAAGGGGACAGAGAGACAATGAGCAGTTCTTC. Its translation is CSVERGQRDNEQFF.

The chain uses TRBV30 and TRBJ1-5, with D unclear. The CDR3 loop spans 12 amino acids. In germline, CDR1 is GTSNPN, CDR2 SVGIG (reference sequence). V lost 0 bases, J lost 9 bases, and 9 bases lay in between. The CDR3 reads CAWSVLYGPQHF. In nucleotides, the CDR3 is TGTGCCTGGAGTGTACTTTATGGGCCCCAGCATTTT.

The V and J genes are TRBV5-1 and TRBJ2-1; D is unclear. The CDR3 has 11 residues. CDR1 is SGHRS and CDR2 is YFSETQ in the germline V gene. Trimming pared 2 bases from V and 10 bases from J, leaving 7 bases between. The CDR3 bases are TGCGCCAGCAGCTTCTCGGAGGAGCAGTTCTTC. It encodes CASSFSEEQFF.

The V gene is TRBV4-2, the J gene TRBJ2-1, with a possible D match to TRBD2 (5 bases). The CDR3 spans 17 residues. In germline, CDR1 is LGHNA, CDR2 YNFKEQ. Trimming stripped 1 base from V and 5 bases from J, with 18 bases between. The chain's CDR3 is CASSQGPGLARDNEQFF. DNA for the CDR3: TGTGCCAGCAGCCAAGGTCCAGGTCTAGCTAGGGACAATGAGCAGTTCTTC.

V usage is TRBV19 and J usage is TRBJ1-5; D not resolved. The CDR3 loop spans 12 amino acids. CDR1 and CDR2 from the germline V gene are LNHDA and SQIVND (reference sequence). Trimming shortened V by 7 bases and J by 4 bases, and 8 bases separated the two germline ends. The CDR3 bases are TGTGCCAGTAAACGGGAGAATCAGCCCCAGCATTTT. Its translation is CASKRENQPQHF. Full variable domain (outside the CDR3, taken from reference TRBV19 and TRBJ1-5): DGGITQSPKYLFRKEGQNVTLSCEQNLNHDAMYWYRQDPGQGLRLIYYSQIVNDFQKGDIAEGYSVSREKKESFPLTVTSAQKNPTAFYLCASKRENQPQHFGDGTRLSIL.

CDR3 residues: CASSLSGATNEKLFF. The CDR3 nucleotides read TGTGCCAGCAGCTTATCGGGGGCAACTAATGAAAAACTGTTTTTT. J is TRBJ1-4 and V is TRBV7-9; a weak D match, TRBD1 (5 bases). This CDR3 is built from 15 residues. Trimming stripped 2 bases from V and 0 bases from J, with 7 bases between. CDR1 and CDR2 from the germline V gene are SEHNR and FQNEAQ (reference sequence).

J is TRBJ2-7 and V is TRBV6-5; TRBD1 is a possible D gene (6 bases). Germline-derived CDR1 and CDR2 are MNHEY and SVGAGI. Trimming left V 4 bases short and J 7 bases short, with 23 bases between. This CDR3 region has 16 residues. The DNA for the CDR3 is TGTGCCAGCAGTTCGGACAGCCTTCGTTCCCTAGGGGAGCAGTACTTC. Amino acids: CASSSDSLRSLGEQYF.

The chain uses TRBV10-1 and TRBJ2-2; D unclear. The CDR3 sequence is 14 residues long. Germline lookup yields CDR1 WNHNN and CDR2 SYGVQD (reference sequence). V dropped 4 bases and J dropped 3 bases, with 9 bases sitting between them. This CDR3 is CASSGAPHTGELFF. CDR3 DNA sequence: TGCGCCAGCAGTGGGGCGCCCCACACCGGGGAGCTGTTTTTT.

V and J are TRBV7-8 and TRBJ2-7, with 7 bases aligning to TRBD1. The CDR3 consists of 15 residues. Trimming took 5 bases from V and 2 from J; bases not matched to a gene: 9. Germline CDR1 SGHVS, CDR2 FQNEAQ. The CDR3 coding sequence is TGTGCCAGCAGCCCCTCCCTGACAGGGACCTACGAGCAGTACTTC. This encodes CASSPSLTGTYEQYF.

The CDR3 nucleotides are TGTGCCAGTAGTATGGGGCTGAACACTGAAGCTTTCTTT. Its protein product is CASSMGLNTEAFF. The chain recombines TRBV19 with TRBJ1-1; maybe TRBD1 (5 bases). Trimming took 3 bases from V and 0 from J, leaving 5 bases between them. There are 13 residues in the CDR3. Germline loops: CDR1 LNHDA, CDR2 SQIVND (reference sequence).

The genes are TRBV13 and TRBJ2-3, with TRBD2 matching 11 bases. The CDR3 extends over 16 amino acids. With 6 bases clipped from V and 2 bases from J, the junction kept 7 bases outside the gene matches. Germline CDR1 reads PRHDT; CDR2 reads FYEKMQ (reference sequence). This chain's CDR3 is CASSVGTSGTTDTQYF. The CDR3 coding sequence is TGTGCCAGCAGTGTCGGGACTAGCGGAACCACAGATACGCAGTATTTT.

V and J are TRBV27 and TRBJ1-6; D possibly corresponds to TRBD1 (5 bases). This CDR3 region has 15 residues. Germline CDR1 reads MNHEY; CDR2 reads SMNVEV (reference sequence). Trimming removed 1 base from V and 8 bases from J, with 12 bases in between. CDR3 sequence reads: CASSLYGGVDSPLHF. CDR3 sequence (DNA): TGTGCCAGCAGTTTATATGGGGGGGTTGATTCACCCCTCCACTTT.

This chain joins TRBV5-1 and TRBJ2-5; weak D call: TRBD2 (5 bases). Germline-derived CDR1 and CDR2 are SGHRS and YFSETQ. Trimming left V 0 bases short and J 3 bases short, with 9 bases between. The CDR3 extends over 14 amino acids. Written as DNA, the CDR3 is TGCGCCAGCAGCTTGGGGACTTTTAAAGAGACCCAGTACTTC. It specifies CASSLGTFKETQYF.

The V call is TRBV27, the J call TRBJ1-6, with TRBD1 as a possible D gene (6 bases). There are 16 residues in the CDR3. Germline V lookup: CDR1 MNHEY, CDR2 SMNVEV (reference sequence). V was clipped by 5 bases and J by 10 bases, with 21 bases between them. For the CDR3, the DNA is TGTGCCAGCAGTCGTGTGACGACAGGACAAGGATCACCCCTCCACTTT. It is translated as CASSRVTTGQGSPLHF.

The chain uses TRBV6-5 and TRBJ1-2; the match to TRBD1 covers 10 bases. The germline gives CDR1 MNHEY, CDR2 SVGAGI. The CDR3 runs to 14 residues. With 6 bases clipped from V and 7 bases from J, the junction kept 8 bases outside the gene matches. Here the CDR3 reads CASSPGTGESGYTF. In DNA form, the CDR3 reads TGTGCCAGCAGCCCCGGGACAGGGGAAAGTGGCTACACCTTC.

CDR3 sequence: CASSSPGVLEAFF. The CDR3 DNA reads as TGTGCCAGCAGTTCCCCGGGTGTGCTTGAAGCTTTCTTT. V is TRBV6-5 and J is TRBJ1-1, with D hard to call. Germline V gene lookup returns CDR1 MNHEY and CDR2 SVGAGI. Trimming removed 4 bases from V and 7 bases from J, with 13 bases in between. This CDR3 has 13 residues.

J is TRBJ2-2 and V is TRBV2; D unresolved. In germline, CDR1 is SNHLY, CDR2 FYNNEI. V shed 6 bases and J shed 5 bases, with 7 bases lying between them. This CDR3 has 12 residues. The CDR3 DNA reads as TGTGCCAGCAGGGCACGAACCGGGGAGCTGTTTTTT. It translates to CASRARTGELFF.

V usage is TRBV19 and J usage is TRBJ2-1; 10 nucleotides agree with TRBD1. The J segment lost 5 bases and the V segment lost 9 bases, leaving 7 bases of the junction unmatched. The germline V gene has CDR1 LNHDA and CDR2 SQIVND (reference sequence). The CDR3 sequence is 14 residues long. The CDR3 reads CASEPGQGNNEQFF. CDR3 coding DNA: TGTGCCAGCGAGCCGGGACAGGGGAACAATGAGCAGTTCTTC.

The chain has TRBV5-1 and TRBJ2-7, with D tentatively TRBD2 (5 bases). Germline values: CDR1 SGHRS, CDR2 YFSETQ. Deletions cut 0 bases from V and 5 bases from J, with 15 bases between. This CDR3 is built from 15 residues. DNA of the CDR3: TGCGCCAGCAGCTTGGGCGGGCCACCCTCTCACGAGCAGTACTTC. Encoded protein: CASSLGGPPSHEQYF.

The CDR3 sequence is CASSAYTGQGYGYTF. DNA for the CDR3: TGTGCCAGCAGTGCCTATACCGGACAAGGGTATGGCTACACCTTC. The chain is built from TRBV25-1 and TRBJ1-2, with a weak D call TRBD1 (5 bases). Germline lookup yields CDR1 MGHDK and CDR2 SYGVNS. V lost 4 bases and J lost 5, with 17 bases in between. This CDR3 spans 15 amino acids.